This entry lists 7 T cell receptor beta chains sequenced from one sample in a study of blood T cell repertoires in COVID-19. TCRdb's copy holds only in-frame clones and misses some; the assay was immunoSEQ multiplex PCR. Of some 100,000 clones in the sample, 80% to 95% were seen once. What was sequenced was peripheral blood. The receptors were sampled from a man in his 70s with acute or convalescent COVID-19.

The rearrangement links TRBV28 to TRBJ1-3, with 8 nucleotides matching TRBD1. This CDR3 has 14 amino acids. Germline CDR1 reads MDHEN; CDR2 reads SYDVKM. J gave up 4 bases and V 7 bases, and 6 bases lay outside the gene matches. The CDR3 DNA is TGTGCCAGCACCCTGGACAGGGCGGGAAACACCATATATTTT. Translation: CASTLDRAGNTIYF.

The rearrangement links TRBV30 to TRBJ1-1; D is perhaps TRBD1 (6 bases). The V gene lost 5 bases and the J gene lost 1 base, with 14 bases spanning the gap. CDR1 is GTSNPN and CDR2 is SVGIG in the germline V gene (reference sequence). This CDR3 is 14 amino acids long. CDR3 nucleotides: TGTGCCTGGTCTGTGGGGACATCGAACACTGAAGCTTTCTTT. Translation gives CAWSVGTSNTEAFF.

The rearrangement uses TRBV4-1 and TRBJ1-1; maybe TRBD1 (6 bases). Between the trimmed V and J ends, which lost 8 bases and 5 bases, there was a span of 12 bases. The CDR3 extends over 12 amino acids. CDR1 is MGHRA, CDR2 YSYEKL, per germline. For the CDR3, the DNA is TGCGCCAGCCGAGAGGGGGGGACTGAAGCTTTCTTT. Protein sequence: CASREGGTEAFF.

This chain connects TRBV2 to TRBJ2-7; 7 nucleotides line up with TRBD2. Germline CDR1 and CDR2: SNHLY and FYNNEI. Unmatched junction bases numbered 13, after V lost 8 bases and J lost 3 bases. This CDR3 is 15 amino acids long. CDR3 sequence: CASAREGGRDYEQYF. For the CDR3, the DNA is TGTGCCAGCGCCAGAGAAGGAGGGAGGGACTACGAGCAGTACTTC.

The chain recombines TRBV12-3 or TRBV12-4 with TRBJ1-5; D gene uncertain. The CDR3 totals 13 residues. Trimming pared 6 bases from V and 0 bases from J, leaving 6 bases between. CDR3 sequence (DNA): TGTGCCAGCAGGCGGGATAGCAATCAGCCCCAGCATTTT. Residues: CASRRDSNQPQHF.

The genes are TRBV7-9 and TRBJ2-3; tentatively, D is TRBD2 (6 bases). The V gene lost 3 bases and the J gene lost 2 bases, with 18 bases spanning the gap. Per the germline V gene, CDR1 is SEHNR and CDR2 is FQNEAQ (reference sequence). CDR3 length equals 17 residues. CDR3 sequence reads: CASSLRDLGKLTDTQYF. CDR3 DNA: TGTGCCAGCAGCTTGCGGGACTTAGGGAAACTCACAGATACGCAGTATTTT.

The gene calls are TRBV6-1 and TRBJ1-3; no firm D call. The V end was cut by 3 bases, the J end by 4 bases, with 13 bases between. The CDR3 consists of 15 residues. Germline assignment: CDR1 MNHNS and CDR2 SASEGT. CDR3 loop: CASSESRGAGNTIYF. The CDR3 bases are TGTGCCAGCAGTGAGAGCAGAGGCGCAGGAAACACCATATATTTT.